A selection of T cell receptor beta chains follows, all from one sample in a study of T cell responses to AZD1222 COVID-19 vaccine. Using immunoSEQ multiplex PCR, the repertoire was profiled, and TCRdb retains in-frame clones only, with some absent. The sample includes some 96,000 clones, less than 90% of them seen just once. The material was peripheral blood, obtained on day 0 of AZD1222 vaccination. These receptors originate from an adult in good health. Each CDR3 is given with its conserved first and last residue. A D gene is named only where the DNA matches it firmly. Some rows mark clone size as missing; the rest say once, few, many or name a class of expanded clone.

TRBJ1-1 | . | . | TRBV7-2 | TGTGCCAGCAGCTTGGGTGGGGGCTCGAACACTGAAGCTTTCTTT | CASSLGGGSNTEAFF
TRBJ2-3 | . | . | TRBV2 | TGTGCCAGCATGATAGCGACTAGCACAGATACGCAGTATTTT | CASMIATSTDTQYF
TRBJ2-7 | . | medium-sized | TRBV29-1 | TGCAGTGCCGGGACCTACGAGCAGTACTTC | CSAGTYEQYF
TRBJ1-2 | . | . | TRBV7-9 | TGTGCCAGCAGCCCCGGGGCGGTGGCCTTTAACTATGGCTACACCTTC | CASSPGAVAFNYGYTF
TRBJ2-7 | TRBD2 | . | TRBV27 | TGTGCCAGCAGTTTGAGGCTAGCGGGGAACTACGAGCAGTACTTC | CASSLRLAGNYEQYF
TRBJ2-7 | TRBD1 | . | TRBV2 | TGTGCCAGCAGCCTACAGGGGAGTGGAGGCGAGCAGTACTTC | CASSLQGSGGEQYF
TRBJ1-1 | . | . | TRBV5-5 | TGTGCCAGCAGCTCCAAACAGGGATGGGGCACTGAAGCTTTCTTT | CASSSKQGWGTEAFF
TRBJ1-5 | . | . | TRBV6-1 | TGTGCCAGCAGTGATTCGTTCGTAGGTCAGCCCCAGCATTTT | CASSDSFVGQPQHF
TRBJ2-2 | TRBD2 | . | TRBV5-1 | TGCGCCAGCAGCTTGGACACTAGCGGGAGTCGGACCGGGGAGCTGTTTTTT | CASSLDTSGSRTGELFF
TRBJ2-4 | TRBD2 | . | TRBV2 | TGTGCCAGCAGTGGGCTAGCGGGAGCCCCCACCAAAAACATTCAGTACTTC | CASSGLAGAPTKNIQYF
TRBJ2-7 | TRBD1 | . | TRBV4-3 | TGCGCCAGCAGCCATGCTACAGGGGACTACGAGCAGTACTTC | CASSHATGDYEQYF
TRBJ1-1 | TRBD1 | . | TRBV19 | TGTGCCAGTAGTAGCCTGCAGGGGGCGCGGACTGAAGCTTTCTTT | CASSSLQGARTEAFF
TRBJ2-1 | . | . | TRBV24-1 | TGTGCCACCAGTGATTTAGGGCAGGGTCTCGGAGATGAGCAGTTCTTC | CATSDLGQGLGDEQFF
TRBJ2-7 | . | . | TRBV4-2 | TGTGCCAGCAGCCAAGATAAGGGTGACTTACCCTACGAGCAGTACTTC | CASSQDKGDLPYEQYF
TRBJ1-3 | . | once | TRBV9 | TGTGCCAGCAGCGTAGATTCCCTATCATACGAGGGAAACACCATATATTTT | CASSVDSLSYEGNTIYF
TRBJ2-7 | . | . | TRBV6-5 | TGTGCCAGCAGTTTAGATCGTACCTTGCACGAGCAGTACTTC | CASSLDRTLHEQYF
TRBJ2-1 | . | once | TRBV29-1 | TGCAGCGTTGTATCTGACCCTGGAGTCGAGCAGTTCTTC | CSVVSDPGVEQFF
TRBJ2-3 | TRBD2 | . | TRBV15 | TGTGCCACCGGACTAGCGGGAGTTGCCACAGATACGCAGTATTTT | CATGLAGVATDTQYF
TRBJ1-5 | . | once | TRBV28 | TGTGCCAGCGAGCGACCCTATCAGCCCCAGCATTTT | CASERPYQPQHF
TRBJ2-5 | . | . | TRBV30 | TGTGCCTGGAGTGTAGAAGGGCGGACCCAGTACTTC | CAWSVEGRTQYF
TRBJ2-3 | TRBD2 | once | TRBV11-2 | TGTGCCAGCAGCTTAGAATCGCGACTAGCGAGGTTAGCAGATACGCAGTATTTT | CASSLESRLARLADTQYF
TRBJ1-5 | . | . | TRBV30 | TGTGCCTGGAGTGAGAATAGCAATCAGCCCCAGCATTTT | CAWSENSNQPQHF
TRBJ1-2 | . | . | TRBV27 | TGTGCCAGCAGTTTATCGGCCAGTTCGTATGGCTACACCTTC | CASSLSASSYGYTF
TRBJ2-2 | . | few | TRBV24-1 | TGTGCCACCAGTGATTTGGAGGCCGCGACGAACACCGGGGAGCTGTTTTTT | CATSDLEAATNTGELFF
TRBJ2-3 | TRBD2 | once | TRBV7-8 | TGTGCCAGCAGCCGACGGAATCTAGCGGGGCGGAGCACAGATACGCAGTATTTT | CASSRRNLAGRSTDTQYF
TRBJ1-4 | TRBD1 | once | TRBV4-3 | TGCGCCAGCAGCCAGCAGCAGGGGGGGGAAAAACTGTTTTTT | CASSQQQGGEKLFF
TRBJ2-2 | TRBD2 | . | TRBV7-9 | TGTGCCAGCAGCCCGTGGGTAGCGGGTCCAAACACCGGGGAGCTGTTTTTT | CASSPWVAGPNTGELFF
TRBJ2-3 | . | . | TRBV18 | TGTGCCAGCTCGGCCCAGGGGGGATCCACAGATACGCAGTATTTT | CASSAQGGSTDTQYF
TRBJ1-1 | . | once | TRBV7-8 | TGTGCCAGCAGCTTTCATTGGGCAGGGACACCTGAAGCTTTCTTT | CASSFHWAGTPEAFF
TRBJ1-1 | TRBD1 | . | TRBV5-6 | TGTGCCAGCAGCACCATACAGGGGGCAAGAGATCGCACTGAAGCTTTCTTT | CASSTIQGARDRTEAFF
TRBJ2-1 | . | . | TRBV27 | TGTGCCAGCAGTTTAAGAGGACCCAGGAGCTCCTACAATGAGCAGTTCTTC | CASSLRGPRSSYNEQFF
TRBJ2-2 | . | . | TRBV5-6 | TGTGCCAGCAGATACAAAGGGGCTAACACCGGGGAGCTGTTTTTT | CASRYKGANTGELFF
TRBJ2-1 | TRBD1 | . | TRBV5-8 | TGTGCCAGCAACCCGGACAGGGAGTTAAAGCACAATGAGCAGTTCTTC | CASNPDRELKHNEQFF
TRBJ2-3 | . | . | TRBV5-4 | TGTGCCAGCAGCTTCCGGCTAGCAGCCGACACAGATACGCAGTATTTT | CASSFRLAADTDTQYF
TRBJ2-3 | TRBD1 | . | TRBV4-2 | TGTGCCAGCAGCCAAGGGGACAGCACGCAGTATTTT | CASSQGDSTQYF
TRBJ1-1 | . | . | TRBV7-9 | TGTGCCAGCAGCCCGCCCCCGGAAGGGAGGAGCGAAGCTTTCTTT | CASSPPPEGRSEAFF
TRBJ1-2 | . | . | TRBV30 | TGTGCCTGGATCTATGGACAGAATGGCTACACCTTC | CAWIYGQNGYTF
TRBJ2-2 | TRBD2 | . | TRBV10-3 | TGTGCCATCAGTCCGGGACTAGCGGCGGAGCTGTTTTTT | CAISPGLAAELFF
TRBJ2-1 | . | few | TRBV7-3 | TGTGCCAGCAGCTTGTCAGCCGGGGGTGAGCAGTTCTTC | CASSLSAGGEQFF
TRBJ2-7 | . | . | TRBV19 | TGTGCCAGTAGCCCTCCCGGGTCGAGGGGAACCTACGAGCAGTACTTC | CASSPPGSRGTYEQYF
TRBJ1-1 | . | . | TRBV7-2 | TGTGCCAGCAGCTTTGGGCGGATGAACACTGAAGCTTTCTTT | CASSFGRMNTEAFF
TRBJ1-2 | . | . | TRBV10-3 | TGTGCCATCAGTGACAGTTATGGCTACACCTTC | CAISDSYGYTF
TRBJ1-1 | . | . | TRBV4-1 | TGCGCCAGCAGCCAAGTCCCCAGCATCAACACTGAAGCTTTCTTT | CASSQVPSINTEAFF
TRBJ1-1 | . | once | TRBV19 | TGTGCCAGTAGTATGGTGGGGACATCTGAAGCTTTCTTT | CASSMVGTSEAFF
TRBJ1-1 | TRBD1 | . | TRBV30 | TGTGCCTGGAATCCGGGACAGATCTCTACACTGAACACTGAAGCTTTCTTT | CAWNPGQISTLNTEAFF